This TCR beta chain was observed in a study of immune cell composition in non-small cell lung cancer. Study-level background: Histologic subtype was mainly adenocarcinoma or squamous cell carcinoma.

Germline CDR1 is SEHNR and CDR2 is FQNEAQ (reference sequence). Unmatched junction bases numbered 13, after V lost 5 bases and J lost 7 bases. The CDR3 contains 16 residues. Study-wide points: Tumour-associated clones >0.5% occurred in approximately 31% of adenocarcinomas, about 80% of squamous. In adenocarcinoma, maximal tumour-associated clone frequency tracked TIL tumour reactivity.

Normal lung was sampled as far from the tumour as possible, at least 3 cm. This clone appeared a single time. Its cognate antigen is unknown. Some clones are missing from TCRdb's copy, which holds only in-frame ones; the method was immunoSEQ multiplex PCR. The profile shows 7,500 to 9,000 clones, 67% of them singletons. Sequenced input: non-adjacent lung tissue. V usage is TRBV7-9 and J usage is TRBJ2-7; TRBD1 matches at 11 bases. The sequence derives from a human donor with non-small cell lung cancer. The CDR3 protein is CASSDSGGQGAREQYF. DNA of the CDR3: TGTGCCAGCAGCGACTCGGGCGGACAGGGGGCACGGGAGCAGTACTTC.